This is a list of T cell receptor beta chains from one sample in a study of blood T cells in healthy people across ages. TCRdb re-derived calls from the 5' RACE reads in MiXCR, one entry per CDR3 protein. The table lists about 780,000 distinct CDR3 sequences, around two thirds of them singletons. The sequenced sample was blood. Source of these receptors: a man aged 25-45 years in good health. CDR3s include the opening cysteine and the closing phenylalanine or tryptophan. A D gene is named only where the DNA matches it firmly. Expanded clones get a size class; other rows say once, few or many, or leave the size out.

D: TRBD2
V: TRBV29-1
size: .
J: TRBJ2-1
CDR3: CSVATRLAGGPNEQFF
DNA: TGCAGCGTTGCCACTCGGCTAGCGGGGGGGCCCAATGAGCAGTTCTTC

D: TRBD2
V: TRBV5-6
size: .
J: TRBJ2-5
CDR3: CASSPSGTTETQYF
DNA: TGTGCCAGCAGCCCCTCCGGGACTACTGAGACCCAGTACTTC

D: .
V: TRBV7-9
size: .
J: TRBJ2-4
CDR3: CASSLGTVAKNIQYF
DNA: TGTGCCAGCAGCTTGGGGACCGTAGCCAAAAACATTCAGTACTTC

D: .
V: TRBV6-1
size: .
J: TRBJ2-7
CDR3: CASSAGNSAFGYEQYF
DNA: TGTGCCAGCAGTGCAGGGAATTCGGCCTTTGGCTACGAGCAGTACTTC

D: .
V: TRBV5-6
size: .
J: TRBJ1-1
CDR3: CASSLEGLEAFF
DNA: TGTGCCAGCAGCTTGGAAGGGTTGGAGGCTTTCTTT

D: TRBD1
V: TRBV7-2
size: .
J: TRBJ1-5
CDR3: CASSQDRGYGQPQHF
DNA: TGTGCCAGCAGCCAAGACAGGGGGTACGGGCAGCCCCAGCATTTT

D: TRBD1
V: TRBV12-3/TRBV12-4
size: .
J: TRBJ1-4
CDR3: CASSLTDREQEKLFF
DNA: TGTGCCAGCAGTTTGACGGACAGGGAACAAGAAAAACTGTTTTTT

D: .
V: TRBV9
size: few
J: TRBJ2-7
CDR3: CASSVDIAPPYEQYF
DNA: TGTGCCAGCAGCGTAGATATAGCCCCCCCCTACGAGCAGTACTTC

D: TRBD1
V: TRBV4-3
size: .
J: TRBJ2-1
CDR3: CASSQGTGPEQFF
DNA: TGCGCCAGCAGCCAAGGGACAGGGCCCGAGCAGTTCTTC

D: TRBD2
V: TRBV27
size: .
J: TRBJ2-1
CDR3: CASSLWTSGGGSYNEQFF
DNA: TGTGCCAGCAGTTTGTGGACTAGCGGGGGAGGGTCCTACAATGAGCAGTTCTTC

D: .
V: TRBV6-2/TRBV6-3
size: .
J: TRBJ2-3
CDR3: CASSYARTDTQYF
DNA: TGTGCCAGCAGTTACGCGAGAACGGATACGCAGTATTTT

D: .
V: TRBV29-1
size: .
J: TRBJ1-1
CDR3: CSVVQGGTEAFF
DNA: TGCAGCGTGGTACAGGGCGGGACTGAAGCTTTCTTT

D: .
V: TRBV29-1
size: .
J: TRBJ1-2
CDR3: CSVDHMSGYTF
DNA: TGCAGCGTTGATCACATGTCGGGCTACACCTTC

D: .
V: TRBV5-5
size: few
J: TRBJ2-1
CDR3: CASSLVLNEQFF
DNA: TGTGCCAGCAGCTTGGTGTTGAATGAGCAGTTCTTC

D: .
V: TRBV14
size: once
J: TRBJ2-1
CDR3: CASSPLLGGSYNEQFF
DNA: TGTGCCAGCAGCCCGCTGCTAGGGGGTTCCTACAATGAGCAGTTCTTC

D: TRBD2
V: TRBV10-3
size: .
J: TRBJ2-1
CDR3: CAISPTSGDNEQFF
DNA: TGTGCCATCAGTCCGACTAGCGGGGACAATGAGCAGTTCTTC

D: TRBD1
V: TRBV20-1
size: .
J: TRBJ2-7
CDR3: CSARARTGRSYEQYF
DNA: TGCAGTGCTAGAGCCCGGACAGGCCGTTCCTACGAGCAGTACTTC

D: .
V: TRBV27
size: .
J: TRBJ2-3
CDR3: CASSPAGNTDTQYF
DNA: TGTGCCAGCAGTCCCGCGGGAAACACAGATACGCAGTATTTT